A selection of T cell receptor beta chains follows, all from one sample in a study of cytomegalovirus exposure and HLA in healthy donors. Generated by immunoSEQ multiplex PCR, the TCRdb table keeps only in-frame clones and is missing some. The repertoire holds roughly 150,000 clones, with under 70% as singletons. The sequenced sample consisted of PBMCs. The receptors originated from a woman under 40 in good health and CMV-seropositive. CDR3s leave out the opening cysteine and the closing phenylalanine or tryptophan.

AWSFLPGFNEQF	TRBV30	TRBJ2-1
ASIVQGQETQY	TRBV7-9	TRBJ2-5
ASTLSGEQY	TRBV7-9	TRBJ2-7
ASSPGGELF	TRBV18	TRBJ1-4
ASSLVPGSNYGYT	TRBV5-4	TRBJ1-2
ASSIAGAMYEQY	TRBV19	TRBJ2-7
ASSRGLSGNTIY	TRBV28	TRBJ1-3
AVNRGVGGTDTQY	TRBV6-6	TRBJ2-3
ASTKQGNQPQH	TRBV7-9	TRBJ1-5
ASSPPTTTYEQY	TRBV18	TRBJ2-7
ASSQDSPNTGELF	TRBV2	TRBJ2-2
ASSQGPDPYEQY	TRBV4-1	TRBJ2-7
ASSQVPGQGRGEPQH	TRBV4-1	TRBJ1-5
ASSSNQLLTGDNYGYT	TRBV27	TRBJ1-2
ASSLYGGATETQY	TRBV9	TRBJ2-5
ASSQDRGREKLF	TRBV16	TRBJ1-4
ASSWGGLAEETQY	TRBV5-8	TRBJ2-5
ASSPHFWIGGYNEQF	TRBV21-1	TRBJ2-1
ASSSLQTSNTGELF	TRBV6-5	TRBJ2-2
ASSPVAGGRYNEQF	TRBV6-6	TRBJ2-1
ASSPGHSNYGYT	TRBV19	TRBJ1-2
ASSEGQGFSGYT	TRBV5-5	TRBJ1-2
ASSIWILGRPNTEAF	TRBV19	TRBJ1-1
ASSPPAGFTIGELF	TRBV18	TRBJ2-2